Shown below are 9 T cell receptor beta chains from a single sample sequenced in a study of post-analysis software for immune sequencing data. Their recognized antigens are unknown. Libraries were made from TCR beta cDNA, and they carried unique molecular identifiers. TCRdb recomputed calls from the PCR reads with MiXCR, one row per CDR3 protein. Here the sample spans fewer than 850,000 distinct CDR3 sequences, 40% to 55% being singletons. Regarding the study as a whole: Included in a set of roughly five TRBV segments more frequent in patients than controls were TRBV5-6, TRBV5-1 and TRBV20-1.

The source material was blood. All receptors come from a girl aged 5-17 years with multiple sclerosis.

The chain uses TRBV29-1 and TRBJ1-1; TRBD1 is a possible D gene (5 bases). CDR3 length: 15 residues. CDR1 and CDR2 from the germline V gene are SQVTM and ANQGSEA. The V end was cut by 6 bases, the J end by 4 bases, with 21 bases between. The CDR3 nucleotides are TGCAGCGTCTACCCTAACCAGGGTATATTCACTGAAGCTTTCTTT. Translation: CSVYPNQGIFTEAFF. The variable domain in full, completed from reference TRBV29-1 and TRBJ1-1, reads SAVISQKPSRDICQRGTSLTIQCQVDSQVTMMFWYRQQPGQSLTLIATANQGSEATYESGFVIDKFPISRPNLTFSTLTVSNMSPEDSSIYLCSVYPNQGIFTEAFFGQGTRLTVV.

The V call is TRBV11-3, the J call TRBJ2-5, with 8 nucleotides matching TRBD1. The end of the DNA fits TRBJ2-7 better, so the J call may be wrong. The germline V gene encodes CDR1 SGHNT and CDR2 YENEEA. The CDR3 sequence is 14 residues long. The CDR3 region is CASSARQGTYEQYF. CDR3 DNA: TGTGCCAGCAGCGCTAGACAGGGGACCTACGAGCAGTACTTC.

The chain joins TRBV3-1 to TRBJ2-6; D uncertain. The CDR3 loop spans 15 amino acids. Germline V gives CDR1 LGHDT, CDR2 YNNKEL (reference sequence). With 1 base removed from V and 0 bases from J, the gap between germline ends came to 4 bases. DNA of the CDR3: TGTGCCAGCAGCCAAGCGGGCTCTGGGGCCAACGTCCTGACTTTC. As protein: CASSQAGSGANVLTF.

This clonotype was counted at least ten times. The chain links TRBV29-1 to TRBJ2-7, with 7 positions matching TRBD1. Germline V gene sequence: CDR1 SQVTM, CDR2 ANQGSEA. J lost 2 bases, V lost 6 bases, and 4 bases had no gene match. This CDR3 spans 12 amino acids. The CDR3 region has the DNA TGCAGCGTCGGAACAGGGGCCTACGAGCAGTACTTC. Translated, it gives CSVGTGAYEQYF.

About this clonotype itself: At one end, the junction sequence differs from germline, possibly due to a read error. The chain employs TRBV6-2 or TRBV6-3 and TRBJ1-1; no clear D gene. The V gene's germline CDR1 is MNHEY and CDR2 SVGEGT. The CDR3 has 13 residues. CDR3 DNA: TGTGCCAGCAGGTACTCGTCATACACTGAAGCTTTCTTT. Translating gives CASRYSSYTEAFF.

The rearrangement uses TRBV11-2 and TRBJ1-2; no clear D. V shed 6 bases and J shed 7 bases, with 15 bases lying between them. The length of the CDR3 is 13 residues. From germline, CDR1 is SGHAT and CDR2 FQNNGV. The CDR3 protein is CASRPPPLPGYTF. The CDR3 nucleotides read TGTGCCAGCAGACCCCCCCCGCTCCCTGGCTACACCTTC. Based on the CDR3 plus reference TRBV11-2 and TRBJ1-2, the full variable domain is EAGVAQSPRYKIIEKRQSVAFWCNPISGHATLYWYQQILGQGPKLLIQFQNNGVVDDSQLPKDRFSAERLKGVDSTLKIQPAKLEDSAVYLCASRPPPLPGYTFGSGTRLTVV.

This clonotype has just a few counts. The chain recombines TRBV7-2 with TRBJ1-2; D is uncertain. This CDR3 is built from 13 residues. Germline V gene data show CDR1 as SGHTA and CDR2 as FQGNSA. V gave up 4 bases and J gave up 3 bases, with 9 bases separating them. CDR3 sequence reads: CASSSPTHYGYTF. CDR3 nucleotide sequence: TGTGCCAGCAGCTCACCTACCCACTATGGCTACACCTTC.

The rearrangement links TRBV6-5 to TRBJ2-4; D is ambiguous. The J call is doubtful: the DNA matches TRBJ2-7 better. The CDR3 is 11 residues long. Germline V CDR1 and CDR2: MNHEY, SVGAGI. CDR3 amino acids: CASRRHHEQYF. CDR3 nucleotide sequence: TGTGCCAGCAGGCGACACCACGAGCAGTACTTC.

This clonotype appeared a few times. The V call is TRBV6-6, the J call TRBJ2-1; 8 bases fit TRBD2. V lost 6 bases to trimming and J lost 2 bases; unmatched junction nucleotides: 6. Germline V gene data show CDR1 as MNHNY and CDR2 as SVGAGI (reference sequence). This CDR3 spans 15 amino acids. CDR3 amino acids: CASRIAGSTYNEQFF. CDR3 nucleotides: TGTGCCAGCAGAATAGCGGGGTCCACCTACAATGAGCAGTTCTTC.